This record looks at one T cell receptor (beta chain) sequence and its context. The antigen remains unidentified. This entry belongs to a study of OX40 agonist ivuxolimab in advanced cancers. Study in general: All patients had ivuxolimab intravenously every 2 weeks at 0.01 to 10 mg/kg. Patients with prior anti-PD-1, anti-PD-L1 or anti-CTLA-4 therapy were eligible; about 41% had some. Study-level findings and limits: Averaged across samples, CD8+ T cells carried more expanded clones than CD4+ did. At 0.1 to 3.0 mg/kg and by week 6, CD4+ and CD8+ T cells in the blood had expanded clonally.

CDR3 length equals 14 residues. CDR1 is SGHRS and CDR2 is YFSETQ in the germline V gene. J gave up 4 bases and V 4 bases, and 4 bases lay outside the gene matches. Method: immunoSEQ multiplex PCR; TCRdb's copy keeps in-frame clones and lacks some. This table holds several thousand clones, around 73% found once. The chain couples TRBV5-1 to TRBJ2-2, with TRBD1 matching 7 bases. The receptor comes from an adult with an advanced solid tumor such as melanoma, head and neck, liver or kidney cancer. This specimen consisted of CD4+ or CD8+ T cells sorted from blood, obtained in a trial of the OX40 agonist ivuxolimab. CDR3 sequence reads: CASSATGATGELFF. The CDR3 nucleotides are TGCGCCAGCAGCGCAACAGGGGCCACCGGGGAGCTGTTTTTT.